What follows are 23 T cell receptor beta chains derived from one specimen sequenced in a study of CD8+ T cells in alopecia areata. Extraction of RNA preceded its reverse transcription into cDNA, which served as the sequencing template. Sequenced by immunoSEQ multiplex PCR; TCRdb stores in-frame clones only, minus some. Altogether about 97,000 clones are present, 41% being singletons, with the ten largest covering around 1.4%. Sequencing was carried out using CD4+ T cells sorted from blood. These receptors were taken from a human donor with alopecia areata.

A single count supports this clone. The chain combines TRBV2 with TRBJ1-5, with D uncertain. Trimming left V 2 bases short and J 6 bases short, with 5 bases between. The length of the CDR3 is 12 residues. Germline CDR1 SNHLY, CDR2 FYNNEI. As DNA, the CDR3 is TGTGCCAGCAGTGAACGACGTCAGCCCCAGCATTTT. Its protein product is CASSERRQPQHF.

The rearrangement links TRBV2 to TRBJ2-2; 7 bases map to TRBD2. V was pared by 7 bases and J by 0 bases, with 5 bases of the junction left unmatched. The CDR3 sequence is 15 residues long. In germline, CDR1 is SNHLY, CDR2 FYNNEI. CDR3 region: CASKTSSTNTGELFF. CDR3 bases: TGTGCCAGCAAGACTAGCAGCACGAACACCGGGGAGCTGTTTTTT.

The chain has TRBV6-1 and TRBJ2-6; D gene uncertain. Looked up from germline, CDR1 is MNHNS and CDR2 is SASEGT. This CDR3 is built from 14 residues. With 6 bases removed from V and 0 bases from J, the gap between germline ends came to 6 bases. CDR3: CASSYASGANVLTF. CDR3 nucleotides: TGTGCCAGCAGCTACGCCTCTGGGGCCAACGTCCTGACTTTC.

This chain links TRBV18 with TRBJ2-3; D remains unclear. Trimming stripped 0 bases from V and 3 bases from J, with 16 bases between. Germline lookup yields CDR1 KGHSH and CDR2 LQKENI. The CDR3 spans 17 residues. The CDR3 sequence: CASSPPQRATITDTQYF. The CDR3 nucleotides are TGTGCCAGCTCACCACCGCAAAGGGCAACGATAACAGATACGCAGTATTTT.

The chain joins TRBV30 to TRBJ2-7; D is possibly TRBD1 (8 bases). From germline, CDR1 is GTSNPN and CDR2 SVGIG (reference sequence). The ends were cut back, 0 bases at V and 3 bases at J, with 12 bases in the middle. This CDR3 spans 14 amino acids. In DNA, the CDR3 is TGTGCCTGGAGTGTACAGGGGGGGTTCTACGAGCAGTACTTC. This gives the protein CAWSVQGGFYEQYF.

The genes are TRBV29-1 and TRBJ2-7, with 11 bases that match TRBD1. V lost 7 bases and J lost 5; bases outside the gene matches: 4. Germline CDR1 reads SQVTM; CDR2 reads ANQGSEA. The CDR3 has 12 amino acids. In nucleotides, the CDR3 is TGCAGCGCTGGACAGGGGGCGGACGAGCAGTACTTC. It yields the protein CSAGQGADEQYF.

This clone appeared a few times. CDR3 region: CASSQEVLVGTGELFF. The CDR3 DNA follows: TGCGCCAGCAGCCAAGAGGTACTAGTTGGCACCGGGGAGCTGTTTTTT. The V gene is TRBV4-3, the J gene TRBJ2-2, with a tentative D call TRBD2 (5 bases). Germline CDR1 and CDR2: LGHNA and YSLEER. This CDR3 has 16 amino acids. V lost 0 bases to trimming and J lost 4 bases, with 12 bases between them.

The sample holds a few counts of this clone. The rearrangement links TRBV5-4 to TRBJ2-2; the D gene is possibly TRBD2 (5 bases). V lost 0 bases and J 1 base, leaving 10 bases between the germline ends. The CDR3 runs to 16 residues. Per the germline V gene, CDR1 is SGHNT and CDR2 is YYREEE (reference sequence). CDR3 region: CASSLDSGVNTGELFF. CDR3 nucleotides: TGTGCCAGCAGCTTGGACAGCGGAGTGAACACCGGGGAGCTGTTTTTT.

This clone showed up just a few times. The rearrangement uses TRBV7-9 and TRBJ2-7; D may be TRBD2 (6 bases). This CDR3 region has 14 residues. Germline V gene data show CDR1 as SEHNR and CDR2 as FQNEAQ (reference sequence). V gave up 4 bases and J gave up 3 bases, with 13 bases separating them. The CDR3 spells CASSSTVGGYEQYF. The CDR3 DNA reads as TGTGCCAGCAGCTCGACCGTCGGGGGCTACGAGCAGTACTTC.

The V call is TRBV15, the J call TRBJ2-5; D ambiguous. CDR1 LNHNV and CDR2 YYDKDF come from the germline V gene (reference sequence). CDR3 length equals 12 residues. V was clipped by 5 bases and J by 5 bases, with 9 bases between them. CDR3 sequence (DNA): TGTGCCACCAGCTTCCTTGGGGAGACCCAGTACTTC. The encoded protein is CATSFLGETQYF. The variable domain in full, completed from reference TRBV15 and TRBJ2-5, reads DAMVIQNPRYQVTQFGKPVTLSCSQTLNHNVMYWYQQKSSQAPKLLFHYYDKDFNNEADTPDNFQSRRPNTSFCFLDIRSPGLGDTAMYLCATSFLGETQYFGPGTRLLVL.

The rearrangement links TRBV25-1 to TRBJ2-7; the match to TRBD1 covers 9 bases. V lost 8 bases, J lost 7 bases, and 9 bases stayed unmatched. CDR1 and CDR2 from the germline V gene are MGHDK and SYGVNS. There are 13 residues in the CDR3. Written as DNA, the CDR3 is TGTGCCAGCCTTGGACAGGGGATCGGTGAGCAGTACTTC. Translation gives CASLGQGIGEQYF.

The gene calls are TRBV4-3 and TRBJ2-3; a possible D gene is TRBD1 (7 bases). Trimming took off 0 bases at V and 1 base at J, with 14 bases between the two ends. Germline CDR1 reads LGHNA; CDR2 reads YSLEER. CDR3 size: 17 residues. As DNA, the CDR3 is TGCGCCAGCAGCCAAGATCTGGAGGGGGCAGGCACAGATACGCAGTATTTT. It specifies CASSQDLEGAGTDTQYF.

V gene TRBV28 combines with J gene TRBJ1-1; possibly TRBD1 for D (6 bases). The ends were cut back, 6 bases at V and 4 bases at J, with 12 bases in the middle. Germline loops: CDR1 MDHEN, CDR2 SYDVKM. CDR3 length: 13 residues. This chain's CDR3 is CASRGNRVTEAFF. Here the CDR3 DNA reads TGTGCCAGCAGGGGGAACAGGGTCACTGAAGCTTTCTTT.

This chain uses TRBV7-6 with TRBJ2-7; D perhaps matches TRBD2 (6 bases). Looked up from germline, CDR1 is SGHVS and CDR2 is FNYEAQ. V shed 5 bases and J shed 6 bases, with 20 bases lying between them. The CDR3 sequence is 15 residues long. The CDR3 DNA follows: TGTGCCAGCAGCCAATCAGGGCATGGGACTCTCGAGCAGTACTTC. Its protein is CASSQSGHGTLEQYF.

The chain couples TRBV5-4 to TRBJ2-5, with 7 bases fitting TRBD1. The junction had 6 bases not matched to a gene; V was cut back by 6 bases and J by 4 bases. CDR3 length equals 13 residues. CDR1 SGHNT and CDR2 YYREEE come from the germline V gene (reference sequence). The CDR3 here is CASMKQGTETQYF. CDR3 bases: TGTGCCAGCATGAAACAGGGGACAGAGACCCAGTACTTC.

The CDR3 DNA is TGTGCCAGCAGCCCCGTGAGTCTGGGCGAGCAGTACTTC. It translates to CASSPVSLGEQYF. The chain couples TRBV11-2 to TRBJ2-7; D is uncertain. V was clipped by 5 bases and J by 6 bases, with 14 bases between them. CDR1 is SGHAT and CDR2 is FQNNGV in the germline V gene. This CDR3 has 13 residues.

This chain links TRBV29-1 with TRBJ2-7; the D gene is possibly TRBD1 (6 bases). CDR1 and CDR2 from the germline V gene are SQVTM and ANQGSEA. The V gene lost 8 bases and the J gene lost 0 bases, with 11 bases spanning the gap. CDR3 length: 12 amino acids. The CDR3 spells CSIRTDSYEQYF. The CDR3 region has the DNA TGCAGCATACGGACAGACTCCTACGAGCAGTACTTC.

The rearrangement links TRBV30 to TRBJ2-1, with D perhaps TRBD1 or TRBD2 (5 bases each). The CDR3 spans 11 residues. CDR1 GTSNPN and CDR2 SVGIG come from the germline V gene (reference sequence). Trimming stripped 2 bases from V and 9 bases from J, with 8 bases between. The CDR3: CAWSPGTEQFF. The CDR3 DNA is TGTGCCTGGAGTCCAGGGACTGAGCAGTTCTTC.

This clone was observed a handful of times. The chain carries TRBV2 and TRBJ2-4, with D perhaps matching TRBD1 or TRBD2 (6 bases each). In germline, CDR1 is SNHLY, CDR2 FYNNEI. Trimming shortened V by 8 bases and J by 7 bases, and 12 bases separated the two germline ends. The CDR3 consists of 12 residues. The CDR3 here is CASQGGGNIQYF. CDR3 nucleotides: TGTGCCAGCCAAGGGGGAGGCAACATTCAGTACTTC. Full variable domain (rest looked up from reference TRBV2 and TRBJ2-4): EPEVTQTPSHQVTQMGQEVILRCVPISNHLYFYWYRQILGQKVEFLVSFYNNEISEKSEIFDDQFSVERPDGSNFTLKIRSTKLEDSAMYFCASQGGGNIQYFGAGTRLSVL.

The rearrangement uses TRBV5-1 and TRBJ2-5, with 7 bases aligning to TRBD1. CDR1 and CDR2 (germline): SGHRS, YFSETQ. V lost 4 bases to trimming and J lost 6 bases; unmatched junction nucleotides: 6. The CDR3 has 13 residues. Written as DNA, the CDR3 is TGCGCCAGCAGCCACGACAGGGAACAGACCCAGTACTTC. Encoded protein: CASSHDREQTQYF.

The chain joins TRBV4-2 to TRBJ2-5; 9 nucleotides agree with TRBD1. Germline values: CDR1 LGHNA, CDR2 YNFKEQ. This CDR3 spans 16 amino acids. V lost 4 bases and J lost 4; bases outside the gene matches: 10. CDR3 amino acids: CASSPNRQGVGETQYF. CDR3 bases: TGTGCCAGCAGCCCAAACCGACAGGGGGTAGGAGAGACCCAGTACTTC.

This clone occurred a few times. CDR3 loop: CAWSDPPGTGTHSQYF. As DNA, the CDR3 is TGTGCCTGGAGCGATCCCCCGGGTACAGGGACCCACTCACAGTACTTC. V usage is TRBV30 and J usage is TRBJ2-7; D possibly corresponds to TRBD1 (6 bases). This CDR3 region has 16 residues. V shed 3 bases and J shed 10 bases, with 28 bases lying between them. CDR1 is GTSNPN and CDR2 is SVGIG in the germline V gene (reference sequence).

The V call is TRBV30, the J call TRBJ2-1; TRBD1 is a possible D gene (5 bases). The length of the CDR3 is 16 residues. Germline-derived CDR1 and CDR2 are GTSNPN and SVGIG (reference sequence). V was clipped by 5 bases and J by 0 bases, with 17 bases between them. CDR3 region: CAWAYRISSSYNEQFF. For the CDR3, the DNA is TGTGCCTGGGCGTACAGGATCTCGAGCTCCTACAATGAGCAGTTCTTC. The full variable domain, with the rest looked up from reference TRBV30 and TRBJ2-1, is SQTIHQWPATLVQPVGSPLSLECTVEGTSNPNLYWYRQAAGRGLQLLFYSVGIGQISSEVPQNLSASRPQDRQFILSSKKLLLSDSGFYLCAWAYRISSSYNEQFFGPGTRLTVL.